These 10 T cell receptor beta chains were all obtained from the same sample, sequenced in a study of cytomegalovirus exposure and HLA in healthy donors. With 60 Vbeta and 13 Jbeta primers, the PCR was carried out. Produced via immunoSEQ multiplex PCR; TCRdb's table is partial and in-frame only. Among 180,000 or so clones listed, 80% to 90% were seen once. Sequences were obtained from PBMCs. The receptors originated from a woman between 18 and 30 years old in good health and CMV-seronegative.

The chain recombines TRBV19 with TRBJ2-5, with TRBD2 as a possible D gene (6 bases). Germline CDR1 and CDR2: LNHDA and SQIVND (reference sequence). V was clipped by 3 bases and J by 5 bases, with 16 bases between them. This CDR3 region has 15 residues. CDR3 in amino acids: CASSINRRESETQYF. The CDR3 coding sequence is TGTGCCAGTAGTATCAACCGTCGGGAGTCGGAGACCCAGTACTTC.

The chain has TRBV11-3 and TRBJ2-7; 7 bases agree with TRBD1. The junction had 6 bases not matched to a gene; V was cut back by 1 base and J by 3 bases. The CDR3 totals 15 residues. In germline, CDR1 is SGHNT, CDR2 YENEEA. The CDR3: CASSLVRTGNYEQYF. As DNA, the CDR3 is TGTGCCAGCAGCTTAGTACGGACAGGCAACTACGAGCAGTACTTC.

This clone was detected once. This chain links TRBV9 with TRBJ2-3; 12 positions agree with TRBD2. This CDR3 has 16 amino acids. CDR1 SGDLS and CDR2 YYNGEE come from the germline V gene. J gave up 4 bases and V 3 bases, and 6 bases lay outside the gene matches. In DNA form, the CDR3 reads TGTGCCAGCAGCGCCTCTAGCGGGAGGGTGTCAGATACGCAGTATTTT. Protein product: CASSASSGRVSDTQYF.

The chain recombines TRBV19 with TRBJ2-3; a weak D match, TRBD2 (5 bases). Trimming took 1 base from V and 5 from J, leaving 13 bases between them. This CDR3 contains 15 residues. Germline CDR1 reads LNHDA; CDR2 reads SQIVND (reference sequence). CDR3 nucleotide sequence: TGTGCCAGTAGTATAGCGGTCGGTCGGGGAGATACGCAGTATTTT. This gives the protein CASSIAVGRGDTQYF.

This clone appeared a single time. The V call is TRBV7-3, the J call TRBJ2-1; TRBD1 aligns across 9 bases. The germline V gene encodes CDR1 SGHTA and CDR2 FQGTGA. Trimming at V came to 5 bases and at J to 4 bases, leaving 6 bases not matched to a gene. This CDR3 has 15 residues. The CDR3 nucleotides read TGTGCCAGCAGCATACAGGGGGCGAGTTACAATGAGCAGTTCTTC. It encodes CASSIQGASYNEQFF. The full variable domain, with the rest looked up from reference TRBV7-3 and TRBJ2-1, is GAGVSQTPSNKVTEKGKYVELRCDPISGHTALYWYRQSLGQGPEFLIYFQGTGAADDSGLPNDRFFAVRPEGSVSTLKIQRTERGDSAVYLCASSIQGASYNEQFFGPGTRLTVL.

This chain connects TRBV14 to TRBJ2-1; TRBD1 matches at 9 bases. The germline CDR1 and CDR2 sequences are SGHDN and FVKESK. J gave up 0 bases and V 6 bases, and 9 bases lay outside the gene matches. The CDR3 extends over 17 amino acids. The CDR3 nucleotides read TGTGCCAGCAGTCCTGGACCGGGACAGGGCTCCTACAATGAGCAGTTCTTC. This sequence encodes CASSPGPGQGSYNEQFF.

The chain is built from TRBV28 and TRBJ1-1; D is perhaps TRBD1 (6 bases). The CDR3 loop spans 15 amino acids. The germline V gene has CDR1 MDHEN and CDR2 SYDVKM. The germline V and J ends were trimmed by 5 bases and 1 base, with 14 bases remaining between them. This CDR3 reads CASSLPTGQNTEAFF. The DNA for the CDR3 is TGTGCCAGCAGTCTACCCACAGGGCAGAACACTGAAGCTTTCTTT.

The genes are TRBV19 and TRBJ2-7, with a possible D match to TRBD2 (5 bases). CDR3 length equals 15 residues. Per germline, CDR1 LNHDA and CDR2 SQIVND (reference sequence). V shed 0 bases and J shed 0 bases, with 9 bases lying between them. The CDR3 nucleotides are TGTGCCAGTAGTATAGATCCGGGGAACTCCTACGAGCAGTACTTC. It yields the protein CASSIDPGNSYEQYF.

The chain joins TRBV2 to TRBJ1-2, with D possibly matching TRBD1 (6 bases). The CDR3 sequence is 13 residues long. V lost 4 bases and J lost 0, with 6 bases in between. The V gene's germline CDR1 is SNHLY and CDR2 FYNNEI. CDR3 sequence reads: CASSGQANYGYTF. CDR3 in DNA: TGTGCCAGCAGTGGACAGGCTAACTATGGCTACACCTTC.

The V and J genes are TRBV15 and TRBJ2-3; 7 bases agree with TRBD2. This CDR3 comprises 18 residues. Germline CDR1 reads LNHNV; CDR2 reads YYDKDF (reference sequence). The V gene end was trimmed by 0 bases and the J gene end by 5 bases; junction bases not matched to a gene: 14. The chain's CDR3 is CATSRDYPGLSPGDTQYF. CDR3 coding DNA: TGTGCCACCAGCAGAGATTATCCGGGACTATCCCCCGGAGATACGCAGTATTTT.